This T cell receptor beta chain came from a study of shared clonotypes between healthy human individuals. About the study: There were three CD4 naive, three CD4 memory, two CD8 naive and one CD8 memory plates per donor.

The CDR3 has 16 amino acids. The V gene's germline CDR1 is SGHDT and CDR2 YYEEEE. V was pared by 5 bases and J by 4 bases, with 12 bases of the junction left unmatched. Study findings and constraints: Compared with clonotypes that all four donors shared, non-shared clonotypes had lower generation probabilities.

About this clone: No antigen is known for it.

Several immunoSEQ 96-well plates shared each subset's DNA, each plate a replicate. The data were produced by immunoSEQ multiplex PCR, yet TCRdb's version contains in-frame clones alone and is incomplete. The table has approximately 2.1 million clones, over 85% seen once. The chain is built from TRBV5-6 and TRBJ1-3; 7 nucleotides align to TRBD1. Source material: naive CD4+ T cells from PBMCs. Subset described: CD45RA+ positively selected. This clonotype was sampled from a man younger than 30 in good health. Some clones in this sample may be carry-over from other donors' samples. The CDR3 is CASSPKGQVLGNTIYF. The DNA of the CDR3 is TGTGCCAGCAGTCCCAAAGGACAGGTTTTGGGAAACACCATATATTTT.